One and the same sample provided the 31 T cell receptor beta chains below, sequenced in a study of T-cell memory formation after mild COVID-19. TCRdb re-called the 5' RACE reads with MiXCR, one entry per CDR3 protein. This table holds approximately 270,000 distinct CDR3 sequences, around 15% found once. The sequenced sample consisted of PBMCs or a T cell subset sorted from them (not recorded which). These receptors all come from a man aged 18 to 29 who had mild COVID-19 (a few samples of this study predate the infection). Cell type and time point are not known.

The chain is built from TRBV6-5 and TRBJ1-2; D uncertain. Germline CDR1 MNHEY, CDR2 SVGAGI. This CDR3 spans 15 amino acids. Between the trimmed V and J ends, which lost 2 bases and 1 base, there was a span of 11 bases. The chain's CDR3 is CASSYLARLNYGYTF. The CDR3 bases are TGTGCCAGCAGTTACCTGGCCCGACTTAACTATGGCTACACCTTC.

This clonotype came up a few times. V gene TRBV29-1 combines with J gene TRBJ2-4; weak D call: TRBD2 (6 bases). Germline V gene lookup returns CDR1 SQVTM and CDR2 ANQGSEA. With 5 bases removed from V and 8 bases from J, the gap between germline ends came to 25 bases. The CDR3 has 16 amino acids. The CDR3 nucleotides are TGCAGCGTTTCCGGGGTCGGGAAACCTAGCGATGACATTCAGTACTTC. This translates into CSVSGVGKPSDDIQYF.

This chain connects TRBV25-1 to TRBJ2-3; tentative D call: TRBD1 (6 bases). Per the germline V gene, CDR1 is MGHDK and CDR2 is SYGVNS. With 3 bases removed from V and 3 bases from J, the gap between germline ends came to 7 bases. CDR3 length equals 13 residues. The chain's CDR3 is CASSDTGTDTQYF. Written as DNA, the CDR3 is TGTGCCAGCAGTGATACAGGGACAGATACGCAGTATTTT.

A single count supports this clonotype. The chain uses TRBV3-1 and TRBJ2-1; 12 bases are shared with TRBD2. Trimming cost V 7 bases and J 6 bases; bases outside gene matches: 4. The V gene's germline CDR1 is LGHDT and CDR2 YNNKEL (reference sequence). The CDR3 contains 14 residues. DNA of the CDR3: TGTGCCAGCATGGCTAGCGGGGGGGCCAATGAGCAGTTCTTC. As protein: CASMASGGANEQFF.

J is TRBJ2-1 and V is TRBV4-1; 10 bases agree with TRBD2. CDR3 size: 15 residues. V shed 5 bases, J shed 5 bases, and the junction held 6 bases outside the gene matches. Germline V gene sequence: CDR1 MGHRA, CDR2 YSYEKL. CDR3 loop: CASSTPAGGDNEQFF. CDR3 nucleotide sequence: TGCGCCAGCAGCACCCCAGCGGGGGGGGACAATGAGCAGTTCTTC.

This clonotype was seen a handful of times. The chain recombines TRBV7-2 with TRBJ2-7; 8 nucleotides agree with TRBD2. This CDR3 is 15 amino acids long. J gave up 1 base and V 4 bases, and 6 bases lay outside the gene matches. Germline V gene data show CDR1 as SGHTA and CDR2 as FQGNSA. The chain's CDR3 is CASSYASGYSYEQYF. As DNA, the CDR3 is TGTGCCAGCAGCTATGCTAGCGGGTATTCCTACGAGCAGTACTTC.

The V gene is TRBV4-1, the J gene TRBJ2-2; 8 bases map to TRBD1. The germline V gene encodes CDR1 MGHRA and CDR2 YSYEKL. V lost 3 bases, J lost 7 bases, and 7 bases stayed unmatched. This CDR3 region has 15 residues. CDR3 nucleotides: TGCGCCAGCAGCCAGGGCAGGGGGCGCAACGGGGAGCTGTTTTTT. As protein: CASSQGRGRNGELFF.

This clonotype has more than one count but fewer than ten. CDR3 nucleotide sequence: TGTGCCAGCAGTCCCCAGGGAGGGAGCTCCTACAATGAGCAGTTCTTC. Its translation: CASSPQGGSSYNEQFF. The J gene is TRBJ2-1, the V gene TRBV7-9; TRBD2 aligns across 7 bases. The V gene end was trimmed by 6 bases and the J gene end by 0 bases; junction bases not matched to a gene: 8. The germline V gene encodes CDR1 SEHNR and CDR2 FQNEAQ (reference sequence). This CDR3 is built from 16 residues.

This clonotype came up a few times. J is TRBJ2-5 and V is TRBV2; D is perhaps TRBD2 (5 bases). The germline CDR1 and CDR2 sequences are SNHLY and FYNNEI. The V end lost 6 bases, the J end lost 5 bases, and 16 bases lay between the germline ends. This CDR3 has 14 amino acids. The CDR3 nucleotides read TGTGCCAGCAGGAGGGTTGGGTTTATGGAGACCCAGTACTTC. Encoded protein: CASRRVGFMETQYF.

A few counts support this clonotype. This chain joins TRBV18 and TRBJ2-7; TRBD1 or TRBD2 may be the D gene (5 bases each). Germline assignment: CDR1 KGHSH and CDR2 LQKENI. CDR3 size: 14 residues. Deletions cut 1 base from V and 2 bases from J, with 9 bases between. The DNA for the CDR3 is TGTGCCAGCTCACCACTCGGGACCGCCTACGAGCAGTACGTC. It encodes CASSPLGTAYEQYV.

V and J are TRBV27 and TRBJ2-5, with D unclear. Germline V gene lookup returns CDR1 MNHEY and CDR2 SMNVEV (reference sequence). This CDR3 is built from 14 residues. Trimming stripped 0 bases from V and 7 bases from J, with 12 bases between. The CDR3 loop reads CASSLSVRMGTQYF. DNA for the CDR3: TGTGCCAGCAGTTTATCAGTCCGAATGGGGACCCAGTACTTC.

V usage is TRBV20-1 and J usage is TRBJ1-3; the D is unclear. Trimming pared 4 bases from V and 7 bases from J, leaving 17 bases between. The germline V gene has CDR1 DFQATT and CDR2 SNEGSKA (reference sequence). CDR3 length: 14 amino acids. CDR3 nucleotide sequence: TGCAGTGCTAACGACGGCCGAGGTAGTAACACCATATATTTT. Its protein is CSANDGRGSNTIYF.

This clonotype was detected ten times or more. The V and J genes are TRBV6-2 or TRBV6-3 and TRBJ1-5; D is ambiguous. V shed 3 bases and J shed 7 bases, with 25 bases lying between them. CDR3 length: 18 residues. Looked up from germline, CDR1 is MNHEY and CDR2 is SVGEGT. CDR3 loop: CASSYRPLDASLWQPQHF. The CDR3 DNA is TGTGCCAGCAGTTATCGACCGTTGGACGCCAGCCTCTGGCAGCCCCAGCATTTT.

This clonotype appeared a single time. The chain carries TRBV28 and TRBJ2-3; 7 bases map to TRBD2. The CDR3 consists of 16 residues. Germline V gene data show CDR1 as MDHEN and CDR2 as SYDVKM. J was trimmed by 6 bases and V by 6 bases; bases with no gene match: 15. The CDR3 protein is CASSPSLGGGEDTQYF. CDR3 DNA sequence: TGTGCCAGCAGCCCGTCCCTGGGGGGAGGGGAGGATACGCAGTATTTT.

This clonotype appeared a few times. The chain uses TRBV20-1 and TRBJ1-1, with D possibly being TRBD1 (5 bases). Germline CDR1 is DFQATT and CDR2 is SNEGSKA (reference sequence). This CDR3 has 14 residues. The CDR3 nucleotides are TGCAGCGTATCAGGGAACCTGAGGGTCACTGAAGCTTTCTTT. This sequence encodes CSVSGNLRVTEAFF.

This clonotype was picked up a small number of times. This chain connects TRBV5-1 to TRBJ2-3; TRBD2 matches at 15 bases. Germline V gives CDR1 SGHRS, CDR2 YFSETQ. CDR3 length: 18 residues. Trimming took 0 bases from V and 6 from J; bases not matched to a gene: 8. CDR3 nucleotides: TGCGCCAGCAGCTTGGGAGGACTAGCGGGGGGGTTCGGCGATACGCAGTATTTT. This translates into CASSLGGLAGGFGDTQYF.

The CDR3 region has the DNA TGTGCCAGCAGCCAAGAGAGCGGCAGGGGTGAAGCTTTCTTT. Translated: CASSQESGRGEAFF. The chain combines TRBV14 with TRBJ1-1, with D tentatively TRBD1 (6 bases). Germline V gene data show CDR1 as SGHDN and CDR2 as FVKESK. The CDR3 extends over 14 amino acids. Deletions cut 0 bases from V and 7 bases from J, with 12 bases between.

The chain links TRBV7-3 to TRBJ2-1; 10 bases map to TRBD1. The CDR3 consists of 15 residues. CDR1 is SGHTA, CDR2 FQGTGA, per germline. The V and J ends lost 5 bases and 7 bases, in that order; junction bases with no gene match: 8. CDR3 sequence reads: CASSAPGQGTNEQFF. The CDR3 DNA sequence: TGTGCCAGCAGCGCCCCGGGACAGGGGACAAATGAGCAGTTCTTC. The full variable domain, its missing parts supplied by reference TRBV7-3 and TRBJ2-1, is GAGVSQTPSNKVTEKGKYVELRCDPISGHTALYWYRQSLGQGPEFLIYFQGTGAADDSGLPNDRFFAVRPEGSVSTLKIQRTERGDSAVYLCASSAPGQGTNEQFFGPGTRLTVL.

The CDR3 nucleotides read TGCGCCAGCAGCTTGTCCGACAGGGAGGGATCACCCCTCCACTTT. Its translation: CASSLSDREGSPLHF. The chain couples TRBV5-1 to TRBJ1-6, with 7 bases lining up with TRBD1. Losses at the gene ends were 1 base for V and 10 bases for J; bases not matched to a gene: 8. The CDR3 covers 15 residues. Germline values: CDR1 SGHRS, CDR2 YFSETQ.

The CDR3 protein is CASSLVEVSQPQHF. CDR3 DNA: TGCGCCAGCAGCCTTGTGGAGGTTAGCCAGCCCCAGCATTTT. The chain joins TRBV4-1 to TRBJ1-5; D remains unclear. The V and J ends lost 4 bases and 7 bases respectively, with 14 bases between them. This CDR3 contains 14 residues. Germline CDR1 MGHRA, CDR2 YSYEKL.

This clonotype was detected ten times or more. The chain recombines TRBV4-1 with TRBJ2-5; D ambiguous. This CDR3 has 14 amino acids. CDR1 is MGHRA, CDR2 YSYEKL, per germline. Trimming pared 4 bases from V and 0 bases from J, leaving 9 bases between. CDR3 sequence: CASSRSGYQETQYF. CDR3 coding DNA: TGCGCCAGCAGCCGTTCGGGTTACCAAGAGACCCAGTACTTC.

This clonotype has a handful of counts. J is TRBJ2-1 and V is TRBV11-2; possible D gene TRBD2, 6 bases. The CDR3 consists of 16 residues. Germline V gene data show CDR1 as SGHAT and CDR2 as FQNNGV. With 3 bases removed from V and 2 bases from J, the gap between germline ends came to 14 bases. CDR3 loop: CASSLSEGRTYNEQFF. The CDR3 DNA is TGTGCCAGCAGCTTGTCGGAGGGCCGAACCTACAATGAGCAGTTCTTC.

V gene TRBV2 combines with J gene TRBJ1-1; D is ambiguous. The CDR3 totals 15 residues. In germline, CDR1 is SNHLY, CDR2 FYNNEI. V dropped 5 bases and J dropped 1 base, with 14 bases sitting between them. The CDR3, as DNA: TGTGCCAGCAGTCAACGGCTGAGACGGAACACTGAAGCTTTCTTT. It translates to CASSQRLRRNTEAFF.

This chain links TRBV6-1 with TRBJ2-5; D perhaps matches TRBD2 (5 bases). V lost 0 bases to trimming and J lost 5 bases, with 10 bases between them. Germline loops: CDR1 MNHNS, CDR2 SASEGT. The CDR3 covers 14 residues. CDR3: CASSEAWRSETQYF. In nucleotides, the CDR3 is TGTGCCAGCAGTGAAGCTTGGAGGTCGGAGACCCAGTACTTC.

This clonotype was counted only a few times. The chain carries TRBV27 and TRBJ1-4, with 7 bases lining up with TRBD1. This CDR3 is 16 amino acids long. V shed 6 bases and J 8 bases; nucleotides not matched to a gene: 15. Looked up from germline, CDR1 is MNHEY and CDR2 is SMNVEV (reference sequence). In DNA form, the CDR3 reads TGTGCCAGCAGACCTCCAGGGGGGGCTCAGCAAGAAAAACTGTTTTTT. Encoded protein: CASRPPGGAQQEKLFF. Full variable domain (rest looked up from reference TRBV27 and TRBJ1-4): EAQVTQNPRYLITVTGKKLTVTCSQNMNHEYMSWYRQDPGLGLRQIYYSMNVEVTDKGDVPEGYKVSRKEKRNFPLILESPSPNQTSLYFCASRPPGGAQQEKLFFGSGTQLSVL.

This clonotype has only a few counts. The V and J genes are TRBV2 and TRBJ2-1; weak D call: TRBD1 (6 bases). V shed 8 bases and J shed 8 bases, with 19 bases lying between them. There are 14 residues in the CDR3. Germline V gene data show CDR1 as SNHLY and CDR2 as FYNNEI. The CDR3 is CASDLIGTSYEQFF. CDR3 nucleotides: TGTGCCAGCGATTTAATTGGGACAAGCTATGAGCAGTTCTTC.

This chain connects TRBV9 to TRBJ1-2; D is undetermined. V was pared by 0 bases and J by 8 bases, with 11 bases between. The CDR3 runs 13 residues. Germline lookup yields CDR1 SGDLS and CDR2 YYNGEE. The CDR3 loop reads CASSVDGPEGYTF. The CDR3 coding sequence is TGTGCCAGCAGCGTAGATGGACCAGAGGGCTACACCTTC.

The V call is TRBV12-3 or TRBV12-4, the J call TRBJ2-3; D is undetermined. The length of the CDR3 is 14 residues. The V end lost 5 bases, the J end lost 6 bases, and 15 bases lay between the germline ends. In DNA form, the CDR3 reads TGTGCCAGCAGTCCCCCCATTCGGTGGGATACGCAGTATTTT. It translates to CASSPPIRWDTQYF.

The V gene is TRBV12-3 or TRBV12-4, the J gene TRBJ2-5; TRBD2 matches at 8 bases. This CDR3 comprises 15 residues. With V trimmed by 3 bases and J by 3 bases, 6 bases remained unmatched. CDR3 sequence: CASSFGPGGEETQYF. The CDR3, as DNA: TGTGCCAGCAGTTTCGGACCCGGGGGGGAAGAGACCCAGTACTTC.

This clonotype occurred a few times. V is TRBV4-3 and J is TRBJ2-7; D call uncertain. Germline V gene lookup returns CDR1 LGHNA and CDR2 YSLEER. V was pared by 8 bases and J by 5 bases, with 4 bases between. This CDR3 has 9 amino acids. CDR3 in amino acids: CASVNEQYF. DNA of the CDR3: TGCGCCAGCGTTAACGAGCAGTACTTC.

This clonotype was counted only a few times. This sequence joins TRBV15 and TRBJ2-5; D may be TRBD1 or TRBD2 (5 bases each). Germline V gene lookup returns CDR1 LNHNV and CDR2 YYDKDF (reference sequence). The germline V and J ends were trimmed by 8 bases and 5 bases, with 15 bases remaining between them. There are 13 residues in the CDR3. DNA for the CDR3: TGTGCCACCGTAGAACGAGAGGGGGAGACCCAGTACTTC. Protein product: CATVEREGETQYF.